These 23 T cell receptor beta chains were all obtained from the same sample, sequenced in a study of blood T cell repertoires in COVID-19. Profiling relied on immunoSEQ multiplex PCR, and the TCRdb table lists in-frame clones only, not all of them. This sample has some 60,000 clones, with approximately 78% found just once. Material: peripheral blood. The receptors stem from a human donor in a cohort sampled during active COVID-19.

This clone was counted between two and nine times. The rearrangement links TRBV15 to TRBJ1-5; D possibly corresponds to TRBD1 (6 bases). V dropped 0 bases and J dropped 5 bases, with 11 bases sitting between them. Germline assignment: CDR1 LNHNV and CDR2 YYDKDF (reference sequence). There are 15 residues in the CDR3. Here the CDR3 reads CATSRDPRGHQPQHF. The CDR3 DNA is TGTGCCACCAGCAGAGATCCCAGGGGTCATCAGCCCCAGCATTTT.

This sequence joins TRBV19 and TRBJ2-1; 13 bases match TRBD2. Germline CDR1 is LNHDA and CDR2 is SQIVND (reference sequence). Trimming at V came to 4 bases and at J to 9 bases, leaving 6 bases not matched to a gene. This CDR3 is built from 15 residues. CDR3 in DNA: TGTGCCAGTAGTAAACTAGCGGGGGGGCCGGTTGAGCAGTTCTTC. Its translation is CASSKLAGGPVEQFF.

The genes are TRBV11-2 and TRBJ1-1, with D possibly matching TRBD1 (5 bases). Germline CDR1 and CDR2: SGHAT and FQNNGV. The CDR3 runs 14 residues. Trimming shortened V by 1 base and J by 5 bases, and 11 bases separated the two germline ends. CDR3 sequence reads: CASSLVGGWTEAFF. The CDR3 DNA reads as TGTGCCAGCAGCTTAGTGGGGGGATGGACTGAAGCTTTCTTT.

This clone was seen only a few times. The chain combines TRBV12-3 or TRBV12-4 with TRBJ1-2; D is ambiguous. The CDR3 covers 11 residues. V lost 4 bases, J lost 4 bases, and 4 bases lay in between. The CDR3 loop is CASSSGYGYTF. The DNA of the CDR3 is TGTGCCAGCAGTTCAGGCTATGGCTACACCTTC.

The chain has TRBV2 and TRBJ2-5; 12 bases agree with TRBD2. Per the germline V gene, CDR1 is SNHLY and CDR2 is FYNNEI. The CDR3 extends over 17 amino acids. V gave up 0 bases and J gave up 1 base; unmatched junction bases: 3. CDR3 in amino acids: CASSEAGLAGFQETQYF. Here the CDR3 DNA reads TGTGCCAGCAGTGAAGCAGGACTAGCGGGGTTCCAAGAGACCCAGTACTTC.

The chain links TRBV6-4 to TRBJ1-2; a possible D gene is TRBD1 (6 bases). The V and J ends lost 5 bases and 5 bases respectively, with 15 bases between them. Germline CDR1 and CDR2: MRHNA and SNTAGT. The CDR3 contains 14 residues. The CDR3 here is CASSRQGLNYGYTF. For the CDR3, the DNA is TGTGCCAGCAGTAGGCAGGGGTTAAATTATGGCTACACCTTC.

This clone was seen a handful of times. The J gene is TRBJ2-7, the V gene TRBV30, with a possible D match to TRBD1 (6 bases). The germline V and J ends were trimmed by 5 bases and 4 bases, with 18 bases remaining between them. Germline lookup yields CDR1 GTSNPN and CDR2 SVGIG (reference sequence). This CDR3 is built from 14 residues. The CDR3 region is CAWHRDTHSYEQYF. The CDR3 nucleotides are TGTGCCTGGCACCGGGACACACACTCTTACGAGCAGTACTTC.

V usage is TRBV7-2 and J usage is TRBJ2-5, with TRBD2 matching 8 bases. V shed 3 bases, J shed 3 bases, and the junction held 6 bases outside the gene matches. The CDR3 is 15 residues long. Germline CDR1 SGHTA, CDR2 FQGNSA. The CDR3 region has the DNA TGTGCCAGCAGCTTGGCCGGGGGGGCAGAAGAGACCCAGTACTTC. Translated, it gives CASSLAGGAEETQYF.

This chain uses TRBV7-2 with TRBJ2-1; 12 bases line up with TRBD2. J gave up 7 bases and V 4 bases, and 8 bases lay outside the gene matches. Germline-derived CDR1 and CDR2 are SGHTA and FQGNSA. CDR3 length: 16 residues. CDR3 in DNA: TGTGCCAGCAGCTACTCTAGCGGGGGGGCTGGGAATGAGCAGTTCTTC. It encodes CASSYSSGGAGNEQFF.

V is TRBV27 and J is TRBJ2-5, with D possibly TRBD2 on 5 matching bases. CDR1 is MNHEY and CDR2 is SMNVEV in the germline V gene (reference sequence). This CDR3 region has 14 residues. Trimming took 2 bases from V and 0 from J, leaving 7 bases between them. CDR3 in DNA: TGTGCCAGCAGTTTAACGGGGAACCAAGAGACCCAGTACTTC. Its protein is CASSLTGNQETQYF.

The rearrangement uses TRBV6-6 and TRBJ1-1; 12 bases map to TRBD1. CDR3 size: 21 residues. Trimming removed 6 bases from V and 4 bases from J; junction bases left unmatched: 24. Germline V gene sequence: CDR1 MNHNY, CDR2 SVGAGI (reference sequence). Here the CDR3 DNA reads TGTGCCAGCAGCACCACCGGGACAGGGGGCATATGGGGGGTTGAGAGCACTGAAGCTTTCTTT. Its translation: CASSTTGTGGIWGVESTEAFF.

The V gene is TRBV2, the J gene TRBJ2-5; TRBD1 aligns across 7 bases. The ends lost 3 bases at V and 7 bases at J; junction bases unmatched: 11. From germline, CDR1 is SNHLY and CDR2 FYNNEI. The CDR3 length is 15 residues. The CDR3 protein is CASSEGQSFRWTQYF. CDR3 nucleotides: TGTGCCAGCAGTGAGGGACAGAGCTTTAGGTGGACCCAGTACTTC.

This chain joins TRBV5-1 and TRBJ2-1; 14 nucleotides line up with TRBD2. V was clipped by 4 bases and J by 0 bases; unmatched bases: 6. The CDR3 totals 18 residues. From germline, CDR1 is SGHRS and CDR2 YFSETQ. CDR3 sequence: CASSPGLAGGRSYNEQFF. In nucleotides, the CDR3 is TGCGCCAGCAGCCCCGGACTAGCGGGGGGACGCTCCTACAATGAGCAGTTCTTC. Full variable domain (remainder filled in from reference TRBV5-1 and TRBJ2-1): KAGVTQTPRYLIKTRGQQVTLSCSPISGHRSVSWYQQTPGQGLQFLFEYFSETQRNKGNFPGRFSGRQFSNSRSEMNVSTLELGDSALYLCASSPGLAGGRSYNEQFFGPGTRLTVL.

The V and J genes are TRBV3-1 (or the pseudogene TRBV3-2) and TRBJ1-5; D ambiguous. CDR1 is LGHDT and CDR2 is YNNKEL in the germline V gene (reference sequence). Trimming cost V 0 bases and J 7 bases, with 7 bases left between them. This CDR3 region has 13 residues. DNA of the CDR3: TGTGCCAGCAGCCAAGATCTTCGGCAGCCCCAGCATTTT. Translating gives CASSQDLRQPQHF.

This clone turned up a few times. This chain uses TRBV6-4 with TRBJ2-2; 12 bases map to TRBD1. The CDR3 covers 15 residues. Trimming took 7 bases from V and 7 from J; bases not matched to a gene: 7. Germline CDR1 is MRHNA and CDR2 is SNTAGT. The CDR3, as DNA: TGTGCCAGCATTTGGGACAGGGGGCGATTCGGGGAGCTGTTTTTT. This translates into CASIWDRGRFGELFF.

The V gene is TRBV7-9, the J gene TRBJ1-3; a weak D match, TRBD1 (6 bases). The germline V and J ends were trimmed by 0 bases and 0 bases, with 6 bases remaining between them. The CDR3 runs 15 residues. From germline, CDR1 is SEHNR and CDR2 FQNEAQ (reference sequence). This chain's CDR3 is CASSLAQGSGNTIYF. CDR3 DNA sequence: TGTGCCAGCAGCTTAGCACAGGGCTCTGGAAACACCATATATTTT.

The chain has TRBV5-6 and TRBJ1-1; D gene uncertain. CDR3 length equals 12 residues. V shed 3 bases and J shed 1 base, with 4 bases lying between them. CDR1 is SGHDT and CDR2 is YYEEEE in the germline V gene. The CDR3 bases are TGTGCCAGCAGCTGGCAGAACACTGAAGCTTTCTTT. Amino acid sequence: CASSWQNTEAFF. Supplemented by reference TRBV5-6 and TRBJ1-1, the full variable domain reads DAGVTQSPTHLIKTRGQQVTLRCSPKSGHDTVSWYQQALGQGPQFIFQYYEEEERQRGNFPDRFSGHQFPNYSSELNVNALLLGDSALYLCASSWQNTEAFFGQGTRLTVV.

V and J are TRBV18 and TRBJ2-3; 12 nucleotides align to TRBD1. From germline, CDR1 is KGHSH and CDR2 LQKENI. With 8 bases clipped from V and 4 bases from J, the junction kept 16 bases outside the gene matches. This CDR3 comprises 18 residues. The DNA of the CDR3 is TGTGCCAGCCGACCCGGGACAGGGGGCATCCTCTCCTCAGATACGCAGTATTTT. Its translation: CASRPGTGGILSSDTQYF. Variable domain in full (rest from reference TRBV18 and TRBJ2-3): NAGVMQNPRHLVRRRGQEARLRCSPMKGHSHVYWYRQLPEEGLKFMVYLQKENIIDESGMPKERFSAEFPKEGPSILRIQQVVRGDSAAYFCASRPGTGGILSSDTQYFGPGTRLTVL.

The J gene is TRBJ1-4, the V gene TRBV6-2 or TRBV6-3; D possibly corresponds to TRBD1 (6 bases). Germline V gives CDR1 MNHEY, CDR2 SVGEGT. V was pared by 3 bases and J by 7 bases, with 12 bases between. This CDR3 has 14 amino acids. The CDR3 here is CASSYRGAVEKLFF. The CDR3, as DNA: TGTGCCAGCAGTTATCGGGGGGCTGTTGAAAAACTGTTTTTT.

This clone was seen just once. V and J are TRBV10-3 and TRBJ1-5; no clear D gene. The CDR3 is 12 amino acids. Germline CDR1 and CDR2: ENHRY and SYGVKD. Trimming shortened V by 4 bases and J by 1 base, and 2 bases separated the two germline ends. This CDR3 is CAISVSNQPQHF. The CDR3 nucleotides are TGTGCCATCAGTGTAAGCAATCAGCCCCAGCATTTT.

This clone was counted once. The chain combines TRBV5-1 with TRBJ2-3; tentative D call: TRBD1 (5 bases). V was clipped by 1 base and J by 6 bases, with 12 bases between them. Germline CDR1 is SGHRS and CDR2 is YFSETQ. This CDR3 has 14 amino acids. The chain's CDR3 is CASSLIVSGDTQYF. For the CDR3, the DNA is TGCGCCAGCAGCTTGATTGTTTCAGGGGATACGCAGTATTTT. Full variable domain (rest looked up from reference TRBV5-1 and TRBJ2-3): KAGVTQTPRYLIKTRGQQVTLSCSPISGHRSVSWYQQTPGQGLQFLFEYFSETQRNKGNFPGRFSGRQFSNSRSEMNVSTLELGDSALYLCASSLIVSGDTQYFGPGTRLTVL.

The chain has TRBV3-1 (or the pseudogene TRBV3-2) and TRBJ2-3, with 11 bases that match TRBD1. The CDR3 extends over 17 amino acids. The V gene's germline CDR1 is LGHDT and CDR2 YNNKEL (reference sequence). V was clipped by 4 bases and J by 0 bases; unmatched bases: 6. As DNA, the CDR3 is TGTGCCAGCAGCCGGGACAGGGGGGGAGCTAGCACAGATACGCAGTATTTT. Translated, it gives CASSRDRGGASTDTQYF.

CDR3 protein: CASSNMGGCSYEQYV. Here the CDR3 DNA reads TGTGCCAGTAGTAATATGGGGGGTTGCTCCTACGAGCAGTACGTC. The chain links TRBV19 to TRBJ2-7; TRBD2 might be the D (6 bases). This CDR3 comprises 15 residues. Trimming shortened V by 4 bases and J by 0 bases, and 13 bases separated the two germline ends. CDR1 and CDR2 from the germline V gene are LNHDA and SQIVND (reference sequence).